Below, one T cell receptor (beta chain) is given with its context. The data were taken from a study of blood T cell repertoires in COVID-19. Overall study context: The cDNA or gDNA used as material had been derived from T cells, B-cell-depleted T cells, or PBMCs.

TCRdb's table, derived via immunoSEQ multiplex PCR, lists solely in-frame clones and lacks some. Of some 190,000 clones detected, about 91% appear once; the ten largest clones hold approximately 2.3%. Ages ranged from 18 to 89 years, with residence in 24 US areas. Germline CDR1 reads MNHEY; CDR2 reads SVGAGI. The CDR3 is 15 amino acids. After removal of 6 bases from V and 3 bases from J, the junction contained 4 bases not matched to a gene. The chain has TRBV6-5 and TRBJ2-7; TRBD2 matches 14 bases. The receptor's source is a woman aged 40 to 50 with acute COVID-19. Sequencing used PBMCs or T cells enriched from blood (not recorded which). This CDR3 is CASSPGTSGSYEQYF. In nucleotides, the CDR3 is TGTGCCAGCAGCCCCGGGACTAGCGGGAGCTACGAGCAGTACTTC.